Listed below are T cell receptor beta chains from one sample, sequenced in a study of T cells in Graves' hyperthyroidism and ophthalmopathy. TCRdb reprocessed the multiplex PCR reads via MiXCR and lists one record per CDR3 protein. The sample yields 200,000 to 250,000 distinct CDR3 sequences, around 20% seen once. Material: blood. The receptors here all came from a man aged 35 to 55 with Graves' hyperthyroidism. Each CDR3 is given with its conserved first and last residue. Fields, in order: CDR3 protein, J gene, V gene, clone size. Clone size appears in some rows only: once, few, many, or a class for an expanded clone.

CDR3aa: CASSRQGARNEQFF
j_gene: TRBJ2-1
v_gene: TRBV27
abundance: .

CDR3aa: CASRRTGGQTDTQYF
j_gene: TRBJ2-3
v_gene: TRBV12-3/TRBV12-4
abundance: .

CDR3aa: CASSADGTSSYNEQFF
j_gene: TRBJ2-1
v_gene: TRBV9
abundance: many

CDR3aa: CASRTNTGTPEKLFF
j_gene: TRBJ1-4
v_gene: TRBV6-1
abundance: many

CDR3aa: CASSLYGQGAGGYTF
j_gene: TRBJ1-2
v_gene: TRBV28
abundance: .

CDR3aa: CASRQKTRRNYGYTF
j_gene: TRBJ1-2
v_gene: TRBV27
abundance: .

CDR3aa: CASSRRQGQETQYF
j_gene: TRBJ2-5
v_gene: TRBV12-3/TRBV12-4
abundance: many

CDR3aa: CASSLLGGGTNEKLFF
j_gene: TRBJ1-4
v_gene: TRBV27
abundance: many

CDR3aa: CASSTSDRGRTEAFF
j_gene: TRBJ1-1
v_gene: TRBV7-8
abundance: many

CDR3aa: CASSPREGTDTYEQYF
j_gene: TRBJ2-7
v_gene: TRBV18
abundance: .

CDR3aa: CSASRDTEAFF
j_gene: TRBJ1-1
v_gene: TRBV20-1
abundance: many

CDR3aa: CASSLSGGANVLTF
j_gene: TRBJ2-6
v_gene: TRBV5-1
abundance: few

CDR3aa: CASSSASGGAGQFF
j_gene: TRBJ2-1
v_gene: TRBV7-2
abundance: many

CDR3aa: CASSPGTGGNEQFF
j_gene: TRBJ2-1
v_gene: TRBV5-1
abundance: many

CDR3aa: CASTFGTDDGYTF
j_gene: TRBJ1-2
v_gene: TRBV5-4
abundance: few

CDR3aa: CAWARGGGPNEQFF
j_gene: TRBJ2-1
v_gene: TRBV30
abundance: many

CDR3aa: CASSDSGHHTDTQYF
j_gene: TRBJ2-3
v_gene: TRBV7-3
abundance: few

CDR3aa: CASSSTGANIQYF
j_gene: TRBJ2-4
v_gene: TRBV28
abundance: many

CDR3aa: CATSRDTGQGLYEQYF
j_gene: TRBJ2-7
v_gene: TRBV15
abundance: .

CDR3aa: CSARDLSRGRGDTQYF
j_gene: TRBJ2-3
v_gene: TRBV20-1
abundance: many

CDR3aa: CSAPDRGGADTQYF
j_gene: TRBJ2-3
v_gene: TRBV20-1
abundance: many

CDR3aa: CASSLGGEKTQYF
j_gene: TRBJ2-5
v_gene: TRBV11-2
abundance: many

CDR3aa: CSTRAEETQYF
j_gene: TRBJ2-5
v_gene: TRBV20-1
abundance: .

CDR3aa: CASSQDPQSYEQYF
j_gene: TRBJ2-7
v_gene: TRBV4-1
abundance: .

CDR3aa: CASSQGLAMSYEQYF
j_gene: TRBJ2-7
v_gene: TRBV7-3
abundance: many

CDR3aa: CASSQDQGETQYF
j_gene: TRBJ2-5
v_gene: TRBV4-2
abundance: many

CDR3aa: CASSSRGGSTSEVSFF
j_gene: TRBJ1-1
v_gene: TRBV9
abundance: few

CDR3aa: CSARHAALGPYNSPLHF
j_gene: TRBJ1-6
v_gene: TRBV20-1
abundance: .

CDR3aa: CASSWGTGEGFGYTF
j_gene: TRBJ1-2
v_gene: TRBV5-1
abundance: many

CDR3aa: CASSISKYNEQFF
j_gene: TRBJ2-1
v_gene: TRBV19
abundance: .

CDR3aa: CSAELGGGYGYTF
j_gene: TRBJ1-2
v_gene: TRBV29-1
abundance: .

CDR3aa: CAWSAGQASRDTIYF
j_gene: TRBJ1-3
v_gene: TRBV30
abundance: .

CDR3aa: CASRDSSFEKLFF
j_gene: TRBJ1-4
v_gene: TRBV7-2
abundance: many

CDR3aa: CASSPWQGADYGYTF
j_gene: TRBJ1-2
v_gene: TRBV6-1
abundance: few

CDR3aa: CASTLGGQDTQYF
j_gene: TRBJ2-3
v_gene: TRBV7-2
abundance: .

CDR3aa: CSATRWGTEAFF
j_gene: TRBJ1-1
v_gene: TRBV20-1
abundance: many

CDR3aa: CSAAPLGSSGDYGYTF
j_gene: TRBJ1-2
v_gene: TRBV20-1
abundance: few

CDR3aa: CASSLASVGTGVNEQYF
j_gene: TRBJ2-7
v_gene: TRBV5-1
abundance: many

CDR3aa: CASSDSGQGAQGEQFF
j_gene: TRBJ2-1
v_gene: TRBV25-1
abundance: many

CDR3aa: CASSAGGVYNEQFF
j_gene: TRBJ2-1
v_gene: TRBV9
abundance: many

CDR3aa: CASSLAWDRSLYNEQFF
j_gene: TRBJ2-1
v_gene: TRBV27
abundance: many

CDR3aa: CASSLSTGTNYGYTF
j_gene: TRBJ1-2
v_gene: TRBV12-3/TRBV12-4
abundance: .

CDR3aa: CASKGAGTNYEQYF
j_gene: TRBJ2-7
v_gene: TRBV28
abundance: .

CDR3aa: CASSMTSGGEETQYF
j_gene: TRBJ2-5
v_gene: TRBV2
abundance: many

CDR3aa: CASSSHTRTSGRTDTQYF
j_gene: TRBJ2-3
v_gene: TRBV7-6
abundance: .

CDR3aa: CSAPRTNYGYTF
j_gene: TRBJ1-2
v_gene: TRBV20-1
abundance: many

CDR3aa: CASSVNLAGAPTNEQFF
j_gene: TRBJ2-1
v_gene: TRBV9
abundance: many